The T cell receptor beta chain under discussion was sequenced for a study of Tregs in tolerant kidney transplant recipients. Findings of the study overall: This study did not directly address biological reproducibility. The most relevant donor-specific Treg TCRbeta repertoire apparently came from expansion with activated donor B cells. Findings come from small patient numbers and require larger validation.

Of note for this clone: Its specificity is not known.

Libraries were prepared by immunoSEQ multiplex PCR; TCRdb keeps only in-frame clonotypes and omits some of them. The data hold tens of thousands of clones, with roughly 89% observed a single time. Trimming pared 3 bases from V and 1 base from J, leaving 9 bases between. CDR3 length equals 15 residues. CD4+CD25+CD127- Tregs, CD4+CD25- non-Tregs, CD4 and CD8 cells were sorted. Source material: CD4+ T cells from blood. The source of this sequence is a human donor in good health. The chain recombines TRBV23-1 with TRBJ2-2, with no clear D. TRBV23-1 is an ORF; its function is uncertain. The CDR3 is CASSHRHGNTGELFF. For the CDR3, the DNA is TGCGCCAGCAGTCACCGGCACGGGAACACCGGGGAGCTGTTTTTT.